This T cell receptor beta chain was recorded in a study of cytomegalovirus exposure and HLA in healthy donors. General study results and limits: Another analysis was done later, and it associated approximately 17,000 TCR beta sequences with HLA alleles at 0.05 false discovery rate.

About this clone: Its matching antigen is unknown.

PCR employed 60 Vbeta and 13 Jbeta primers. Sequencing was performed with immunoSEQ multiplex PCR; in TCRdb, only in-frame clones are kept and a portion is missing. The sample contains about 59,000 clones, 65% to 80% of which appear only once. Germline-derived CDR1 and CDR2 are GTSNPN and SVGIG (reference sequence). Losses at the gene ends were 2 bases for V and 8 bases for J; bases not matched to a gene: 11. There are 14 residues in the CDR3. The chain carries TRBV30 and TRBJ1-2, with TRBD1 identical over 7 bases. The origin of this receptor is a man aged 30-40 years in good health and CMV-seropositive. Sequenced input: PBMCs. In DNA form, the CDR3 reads TGTGCCTGGAGTACCCAATTAGGGGGCAGGGGCTACACCTTC. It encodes CAWSTQLGGRGYTF.